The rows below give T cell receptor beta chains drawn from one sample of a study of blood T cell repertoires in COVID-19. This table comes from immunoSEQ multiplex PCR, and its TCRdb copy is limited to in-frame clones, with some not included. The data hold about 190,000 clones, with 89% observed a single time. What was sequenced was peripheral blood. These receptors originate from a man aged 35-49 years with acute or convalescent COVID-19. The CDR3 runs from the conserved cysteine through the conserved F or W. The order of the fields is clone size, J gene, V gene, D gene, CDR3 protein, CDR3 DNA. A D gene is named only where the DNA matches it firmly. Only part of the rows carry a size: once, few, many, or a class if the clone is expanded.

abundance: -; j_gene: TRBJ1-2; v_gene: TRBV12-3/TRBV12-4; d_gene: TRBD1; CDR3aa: CASRSDRGRGYTF; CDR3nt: TGTGCCAGCAGAAGCGACAGGGGGCGAGGCTACACCTTC
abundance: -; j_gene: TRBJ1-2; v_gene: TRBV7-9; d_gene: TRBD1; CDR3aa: CASSGRTGGPTYTF; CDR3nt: TGTGCCAGCAGCGGGCGGACAGGAGGCCCTACCTACACCTTC
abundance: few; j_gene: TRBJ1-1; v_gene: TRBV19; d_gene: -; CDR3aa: CASSIFPGGAVEAFF; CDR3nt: TGTGCCAGTAGTATCTTTCCGGGGGGCGCGGTTGAAGCTTTCTTT
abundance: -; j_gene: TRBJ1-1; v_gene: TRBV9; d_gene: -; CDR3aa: CASSPSGAAEAFF; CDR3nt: TGTGCCAGCAGCCCGTCGGGAGCAGCTGAAGCTTTCTTT
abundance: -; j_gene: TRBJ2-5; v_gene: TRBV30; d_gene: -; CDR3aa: CAWSVRGGETQYF; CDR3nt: TGTGCCTGGAGTGTACGAGGAGGGGAGACCCAGTACTTC
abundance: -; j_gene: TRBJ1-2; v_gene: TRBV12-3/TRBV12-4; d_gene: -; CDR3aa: CASSLQGLFGYTF; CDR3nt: TGTGCCAGCAGTTTGCAGGGTTTATTTGGCTACACCTTC
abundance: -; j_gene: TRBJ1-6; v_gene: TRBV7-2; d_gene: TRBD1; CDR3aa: CASSFQGQGNSPLHF; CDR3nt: TGTGCCAGCAGCTTCCAAGGACAGGGAAATTCACCCCTCCACTTT
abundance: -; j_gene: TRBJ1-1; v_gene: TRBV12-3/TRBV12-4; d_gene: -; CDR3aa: CASSPRVNTEAFF; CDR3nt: TGTGCCAGCAGTCCCCGGGTGAACACTGAAGCTTTCTTT
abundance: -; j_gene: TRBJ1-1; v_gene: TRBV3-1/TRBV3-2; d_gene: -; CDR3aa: CASSPGPQGEAFF; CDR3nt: TGTGCCAGCAGCCCCGGACCGCAGGGTGAAGCTTTCTTT
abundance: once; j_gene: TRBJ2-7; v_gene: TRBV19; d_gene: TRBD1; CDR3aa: CASSIGRDRKLNEQYF; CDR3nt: TGTGCCAGTAGTATAGGGCGGGACAGGAAGCTCAACGAGCAGTACTTC
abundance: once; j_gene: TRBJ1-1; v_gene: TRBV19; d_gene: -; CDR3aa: CASTITAQGTEAFF; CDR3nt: TGTGCCAGTACCATCACGGCCCAGGGCACTGAAGCTTTCTTT
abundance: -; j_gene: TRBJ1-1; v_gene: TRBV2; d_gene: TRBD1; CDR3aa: CASRTPGQGLETEAFF; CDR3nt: TGTGCCAGCAGAACGCCGGGACAGGGGTTGGAGACTGAAGCTTTCTTT
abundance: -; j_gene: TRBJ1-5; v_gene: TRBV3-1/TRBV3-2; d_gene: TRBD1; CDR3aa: CASSRTGAKNQPQHF; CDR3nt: TGTGCCAGCAGCCGAACAGGGGCCAAAAATCAGCCCCAGCATTTT
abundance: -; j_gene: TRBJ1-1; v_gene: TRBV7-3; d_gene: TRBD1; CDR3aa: CASSVDRGLGTEAFF; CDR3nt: TGTGCCAGCAGCGTCGACAGGGGATTGGGCACTGAAGCTTTCTTT
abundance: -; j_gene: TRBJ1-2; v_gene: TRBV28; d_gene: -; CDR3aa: CANRGASVGYTF; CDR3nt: TGTGCCAACCGGGGGGCGAGTGTTGGCTACACCTTC
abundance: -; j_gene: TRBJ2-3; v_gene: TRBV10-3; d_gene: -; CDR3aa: CAIRKDNTDTQYF; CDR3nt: TGTGCCATCCGCAAGGACAACACAGATACGCAGTATTTT
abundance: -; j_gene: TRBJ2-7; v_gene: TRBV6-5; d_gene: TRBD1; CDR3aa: CASSYATGGAYEQYF; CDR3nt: TGTGCCAGCAGTTACGCTACAGGGGGAGCATACGAGCAGTACTTC
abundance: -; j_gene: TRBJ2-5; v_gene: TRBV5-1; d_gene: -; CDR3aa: CASSLSSGGASQETQYF; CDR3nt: TGCGCCAGCAGCTTGTCAAGTGGGGGGGCTTCACAAGAGACCCAGTACTTC
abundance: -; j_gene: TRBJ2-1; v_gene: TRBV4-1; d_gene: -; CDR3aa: CASSQVGRGNEQFF; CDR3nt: TGCGCCAGCAGCCAAGTGGGTCGGGGGAATGAGCAGTTCTTC
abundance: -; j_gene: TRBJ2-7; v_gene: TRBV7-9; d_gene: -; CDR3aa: CASSLVGGPGEQYF; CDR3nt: TGTGCCAGCAGCTTAGTCGGGGGACCAGGCGAGCAGTACTTC
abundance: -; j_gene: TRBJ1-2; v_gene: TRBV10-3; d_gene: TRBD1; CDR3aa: CAISEGGTGYGYTF; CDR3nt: TGTGCCATCAGTGAGGGGGGGACAGGCTATGGCTACACCTTC
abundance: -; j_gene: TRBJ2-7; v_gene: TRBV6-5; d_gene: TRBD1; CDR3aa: CASRAPGQGIYEQYF; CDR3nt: TGTGCCAGCAGGGCACCGGGACAGGGGATCTACGAGCAGTACTTC
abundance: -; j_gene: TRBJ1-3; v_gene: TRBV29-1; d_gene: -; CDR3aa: CSVQEYSGNTIYF; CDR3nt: TGCAGCGTACAGGAATACTCTGGAAACACCATATATTTT
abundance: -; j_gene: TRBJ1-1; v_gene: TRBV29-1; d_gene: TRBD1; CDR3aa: CSVEKGASEAFF; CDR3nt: TGCAGCGTTGAAAAGGGGGCCTCTGAAGCTTTCTTT
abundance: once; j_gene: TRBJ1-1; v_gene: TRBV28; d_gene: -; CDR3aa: CASSLYGGAENSIEAFF; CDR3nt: TGTGCCAGCAGTTTATATGGAGGAGCCGAAAACTCAATCGAAGCTTTCTTT
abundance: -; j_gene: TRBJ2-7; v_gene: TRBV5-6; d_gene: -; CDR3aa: CASSLSGQGYHEQYF; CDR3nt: TGTGCCAGCAGCTTGAGCGGCCAGGGGTACCACGAGCAGTACTTC
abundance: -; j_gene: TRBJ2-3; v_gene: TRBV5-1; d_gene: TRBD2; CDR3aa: CASSWMGLAGTDTQYF; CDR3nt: TGCGCCAGCAGCTGGATGGGACTAGCGGGGACAGATACGCAGTATTTT
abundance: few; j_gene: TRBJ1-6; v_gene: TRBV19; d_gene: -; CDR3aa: CASSFEGNNSPLHF; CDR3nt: TGTGCCAGTAGTTTCGAGGGAAATAATTCACCCCTCCACTTT
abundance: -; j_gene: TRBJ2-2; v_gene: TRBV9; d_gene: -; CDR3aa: CASSSPGGELFF; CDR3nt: TGTGCCAGCAGCTCCCCCGGCGGGGAGCTGTTTTTT
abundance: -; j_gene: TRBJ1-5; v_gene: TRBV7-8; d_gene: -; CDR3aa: CASQSDSSNQPQHF; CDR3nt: TGTGCCAGCCAATCCGACAGTAGCAATCAGCCCCAGCATTTT
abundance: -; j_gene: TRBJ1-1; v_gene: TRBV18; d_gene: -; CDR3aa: CASSPQALDTEAFF; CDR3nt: TGTGCCAGCTCACCGCAGGCTTTAGACACTGAAGCTTTCTTT
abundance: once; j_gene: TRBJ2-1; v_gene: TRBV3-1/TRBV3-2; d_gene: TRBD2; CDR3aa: CASSQEAGSYNEQFF; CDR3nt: TGTGCCAGCAGCCAAGAAGCGGGGTCCTACAATGAGCAGTTCTTC
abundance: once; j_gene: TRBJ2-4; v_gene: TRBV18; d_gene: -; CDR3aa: CASSPGGGGKNIQYF; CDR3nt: TGTGCCAGCTCACCAGGGGGCGGAGGCAAAAACATTCAGTACTTC
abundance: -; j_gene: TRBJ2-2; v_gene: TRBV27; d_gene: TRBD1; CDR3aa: CASRGTGVWSGELFF; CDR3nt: TGTGCCAGCAGAGGGACAGGGGTTTGGAGCGGGGAGCTGTTTTTT
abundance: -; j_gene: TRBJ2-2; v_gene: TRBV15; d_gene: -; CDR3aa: CATSSWSLRGTGELFF; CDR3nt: TGTGCCACCAGCAGTTGGTCGCTTCGAGGGACCGGGGAGCTGTTTTTT